Listed below are T cell receptor beta chains from one sample, sequenced in a study of Graves' ophthalmopathy and Graves' hyperthyroidism. One entry per CDR3 protein, called by TCRdb with MiXCR from the multiplex PCR reads. The sample has 740,000 or so distinct CDR3 sequences, around 40% seen once; the top ten hold approximately 43%. Sequencing was performed on peripheral blood. The receptors derive from an adult man with Graves' ophthalmopathy. The CDR3 runs from the conserved cysteine through the conserved F or W. D genes are given only for firm matches. Clone size, where shown, is once, few, many, or a class for clones that have expanded.

TRBV2	-	-	TRBJ2-7	16	TGTGCCAGCATCCCTCGAGCTGGGACAACGGCCTACGAGCAGTACTTC	CASIPRAGTTAYEQYF
TRBV7-2	-	few	TRBJ2-2	15	TGTGCCAGCAACCGGGGGTACGTCAGCACCGGGGAGCTGTTTTTT	CASNRGYVSTGELFF
TRBV7-2	TRBD1	-	TRBJ2-7	14	TGTGCCAGCAGTCCCCGGGACAGGGGGCTAGGGCAGTACTTC	CASSPRDRGLGQYF
TRBV5-6	-	-	TRBJ1-6	16	TGTGCCAGCAGCCAACGAAAAGCGACAGTAGGTTCACCCCTCCACTTT	CASSQRKATVGSPLHF
TRBV25-1	TRBD2	-	TRBJ2-7	15	TGTGCCAGCAACCAACTGGGGACTAGCGGGAACGAGCAGTACTTC	CASNQLGTSGNEQYF
TRBV12-3/TRBV12-4	TRBD1	-	TRBJ2-7	14	TGTGCCAGCAGTTTAAGACAGGGGGCGTGGGAGCAGTACTTC	CASSLRQGAWEQYF
TRBV2	TRBD2	few	TRBJ2-5	17	TGTGCCAGCAGAGATCGGTCAGGACTAGACGCGCAAGAGACCCAGTACTTC	CASRDRSGLDAQETQYF
TRBV20-1	-	many	TRBJ2-7	14	TGCAGTGCTTTGACAGGCAGGATTTCCTACGAGCAGTACTTC	CSALTGRISYEQYF
TRBV29-1	TRBD1	-	TRBJ2-7	13	TGCAGCGTTAGACAGGGGAGGATGGTCGAGCAGTACTTC	CSVRQGRMVEQYF
TRBV10-3	-	-	TRBJ2-5	12	TGTGCCAGCAGACCTTGGACGGAGACCCAGTACTTC	CASRPWTETQYF